Listed below are T cell receptor beta chains from one sample, sequenced in a study of blood T cell repertoires in COVID-19. TCRdb's copy holds only in-frame clones and misses some; the assay was immunoSEQ multiplex PCR. The table shows a few hundred thousand clones, with roughly 90% occurring only once. Sequencing was performed on peripheral blood. All receptors come from a woman aged 25 to 39 with COVID-19, enrolled during active disease. Both conserved end residues are part of each CDR3. The D gene is left open where the match is weak. Clone size is not always given. Where it is, it says once, few, many or a class for expanded clones.

d_call	v_call	clone_size	j_call	cdr3_nt	cdr3_aa
TRBD1	TRBV28	few	TRBJ1-5	TGTGCCAGCAGTTACAGGGGTCTCAATCAGCCCCAGCATTTT	CASSYRGLNQPQHF
-	TRBV5-1	few	TRBJ2-3	TGCGCCAGCAGCTTGGAAGGCAGGGGCACAGATACGCAGTATTTT	CASSLEGRGTDTQYF
TRBD1	TRBV30	-	TRBJ1-2	TGTGCCTGGAGTCCCCAGGGGGCCGGCTACACCTTC	CAWSPQGAGYTF
-	TRBV16	few	TRBJ2-7	TGTGCCAGCAGCCAAGGAGGTGGCAGGGGAATTTCCGAGCAGTACTTC	CASSQGGGRGISEQYF
TRBD1	TRBV5-8	-	TRBJ1-3	TGTGCCAGCAGCTTGGTTGTAGGGACAGGGTTTGAAAACACCATATATTTT	CASSLVVGTGFENTIYF
-	TRBV28	-	TRBJ2-7	TGTGCCAGCAGTTACAGGACTAACGAGCAGTACTTC	CASSYRTNEQYF
-	TRBV18	-	TRBJ2-7	TGTGCCAGCTCACCATCGGACAGATCCTACGAGCAGTACTTC	CASSPSDRSYEQYF
-	TRBV4-3	-	TRBJ2-2	TGCGCCAGCAGCCCATTTACTACGAACACCGGGGAGCTGTTTTTT	CASSPFTTNTGELFF
-	TRBV28	-	TRBJ2-3	TGTGCCAGCAGTTTATTCGGGGGAGTGGCAGATACGCAGTATTTT	CASSLFGGVADTQYF
TRBD2	TRBV29-1	-	TRBJ2-3	TGCAGCGTTCTCCTACTAGCGGGGGATTCTGGTACGCAGTATTTT	CSVLLLAGDSGTQYF
TRBD1	TRBV10-1	few	TRBJ2-7	TGCGCCAGCAGTGCATGGACAGGGGGGGACGAGCAGTACTTC	CASSAWTGGDEQYF
TRBD1	TRBV24-1	-	TRBJ2-3	TGTGCCACCAGTGACCTGGACAGGGACATGTATTTT	CATSDLDRDMYF
-	TRBV30	-	TRBJ2-2	TGTGCCTGGAGTGTACGAAGCGGGACCGGGGAGCTGTTTTTT	CAWSVRSGTGELFF
TRBD2	TRBV7-6	-	TRBJ2-1	TGTGCCAGCAGCTTAGAAGTAAGGCAGCGGGGGGCTAGGGATGAGCAGTTCTTC	CASSLEVRQRGARDEQFF
TRBD1	TRBV7-8	-	TRBJ2-1	TGTGCCAGCAGCTACAGGACAGGGCAGGGTGAGCAGTTCTTC	CASSYRTGQGEQFF
-	TRBV24-1	-	TRBJ2-2	TGTGCCACCAGCGCCCACCCGAACAGGGCCAACACCGGGGAGCTGTTTTTT	CATSAHPNRANTGELFF
TRBD1	TRBV11-2	-	TRBJ1-6	TGTGCCAGCAGCTTATTAAACAGGGGGGGAGGTTCACCCCTCCACTTT	CASSLLNRGGGSPLHF
TRBD2	TRBV7-2	-	TRBJ2-2	TGTGCCAGCAGCTTGACTAGCGGGACCCGAACCGGGGAGCTGTTTTTT	CASSLTSGTRTGELFF
-	TRBV9	-	TRBJ1-2	TGTGCCAGCAGCGTAGGGCTTGGCTACACCTTC	CASSVGLGYTF
TRBD1	TRBV11-2	-	TRBJ1-4	TGTGCCAGCAGTACCGGGACAGGGGACGAAAAACTGTTTTTT	CASSTGTGDEKLFF
TRBD1	TRBV6-4	-	TRBJ1-4	TGTGCCAGCAGTGCAACGACCGGGACAGTCGTTGAAAAACTGTTTTTT	CASSATTGTVVEKLFF
TRBD2	TRBV15	-	TRBJ2-1	TGTGCCACCAGCAGAGATACCTATAGCGGGCACTCCTACAATGAGCAGTTCTTC	CATSRDTYSGHSYNEQFF
-	TRBV7-2	-	TRBJ2-3	TGTGCCAGCAGCCAGTACGGGCCGAGGGAGACCGCAGATACGCAGTATTTT	CASSQYGPRETADTQYF
TRBD1	TRBV2	few	TRBJ1-2	TGTGCCAGCGGGGACAGGGTGGGGTATGGCTACACCTTC	CASGDRVGYGYTF
TRBD2	TRBV10-2	-	TRBJ2-2	TGCGCCAGCAGTGTGGGGACTAGCGGGAGAACCGGGGAGCTGTTTTTT	CASSVGTSGRTGELFF
TRBD1	TRBV4-3	once	TRBJ1-4	TGCGCCAGCAGCCGTGACGCAGGGGGCGAGAATGAAAAACTGTTTTTT	CASSRDAGGENEKLFF
-	TRBV6-2/TRBV6-3	-	TRBJ2-3	TGTGCCAGCAGTTACGTGTGGCCAGATACGCAGTATTTT	CASSYVWPDTQYF
TRBD1	TRBV18	-	TRBJ1-2	TGTGCCAGCTCACCATCTTCGCAGGGGGACTATGGCTACACCTTC	CASSPSSQGDYGYTF
-	TRBV10-3	-	TRBJ2-6	TGTGCCATCTCTCCAAGGGGTACGGGGGTCGACGTCCTGACTTTC	CAISPRGTGVDVLTF
TRBD1	TRBV6-6	-	TRBJ1-5	TGTGCCAGCAGTTACGACAGGGGCGTGAATCAGCCCCAGCATTTT	CASSYDRGVNQPQHF
-	TRBV6-4	-	TRBJ2-1	TGTGCCAGCAGTGACGGGGCTAGCGTGGATGAGCAGTTCTTC	CASSDGASVDEQFF
-	TRBV2	-	TRBJ2-1	TGTGCCAGTCCCCTGGGGGGTGAGCAGTTCTTC	CASPLGGEQFF
TRBD1	TRBV29-1	-	TRBJ2-3	TGCAGCGTTGAAGGACAGGGGGTGGCAGATACGCAGTATTTT	CSVEGQGVADTQYF
TRBD1	TRBV5-1	once	TRBJ2-3	TGCGCCAGCAGCTTGGACCGCGACAGGGGAGGCGCAGATACGCAGTATTTT	CASSLDRDRGGADTQYF
-	TRBV20-1	-	TRBJ2-5	TGCAGTGCTAATAACCAAGAGACCCAGTACTTC	CSANNQETQYF
TRBD1	TRBV19	-	TRBJ2-5	TGTGCCAGTAGTATAGCCCCCGGACAGGGGGCCTTAGAGACCCAGTACTTC	CASSIAPGQGALETQYF
-	TRBV29-1	-	TRBJ2-7	TGCAGCGTTGGAGGTGGTAGCTCCTACGAGCAGTACTTC	CSVGGGSSYEQYF
TRBD1	TRBV4-1	-	TRBJ2-5	TGCGCCAGCAGCCAGGGTGACAGGGGCCCCCTTGAAGAGACCCAGTACTTC	CASSQGDRGPLEETQYF
-	TRBV12-3/TRBV12-4	once	TRBJ1-1	TGTGCCAGCAGTCGTGGACAAATTGGTTTCTTT	CASSRGQIGFF
-	TRBV6-2/TRBV6-3	-	TRBJ2-2	TGTGCCAGCAGTTACATCGTCCAGGCATGGGGGGAGCTGTTTTTT	CASSYIVQAWGELFF